The 13 T cell receptor beta chains below all came from one sample that was sequenced in a study of beta chain features in type 1 diabetes. Their antigen targets remain unknown. Since all of the isolated RNA was reverse transcribed, expressed TCRB transcripts were what got sequenced. Method: immunoSEQ multiplex PCR; TCRdb's copy keeps in-frame clones and lacks some. The sample carries some 350,000 clones, 13% recorded once. The study's findings and limits: For Type 1 diabetes patients, all four CD4+ subsets carried TCRB CDR3s that were moderately but significantly shorter.

Sequenced input: naive CD4+ T cells from blood. The source is a woman younger than 30 with type 1 diabetes.

This rearrangement joins TRBV30 to TRBJ2-7, with 8 bases that match TRBD1. The CDR3 is 17 amino acids. Germline CDR1 is GTSNPN and CDR2 is SVGIG (reference sequence). The ends lost 3 bases at V and 5 bases at J; junction bases unmatched: 18. The CDR3 nucleotides read TGTGCCTGGAGCATCACCCGGACAGGGCGGTATAGGGACGAGCAGTACTTC. Translated, it gives CAWSITRTGRYRDEQYF.

This clone was detected only a few times. The V call is TRBV7-9, the J call TRBJ2-3; 7 bases are shared with TRBD2. The CDR3 loop spans 14 amino acids. V dropped 3 bases and J dropped 5; count of bases not matched to a gene: 5. The germline V gene has CDR1 SEHNR and CDR2 FQNEAQ (reference sequence). The CDR3 DNA reads TGTGCCAGCAGCTTTTGGGGGGGTGAAGATACGCAGTATTTT. It is translated as CASSFWGGEDTQYF.

This clone was picked up a small number of times. The chain uses TRBV6-1 and TRBJ2-1, with TRBD2 matching over 12 bases. J was trimmed by 10 bases and V by 1 base; bases with no gene match: 14. Germline V gene sequence: CDR1 MNHNS, CDR2 SASEGT. The CDR3 has 18 residues. The CDR3 coding sequence is TGTGCCAGCAGTGAAGGGGGGGCTAGCGGGAGGGCCTGGGGAGAGCAGTTCTTC. Protein product: CASSEGGASGRAWGEQFF.

The CDR3 loop reads CSVLTGTQNIQYF. CDR3 sequence (DNA): TGCAGCGTCTTGACAGGGACCCAAAACATTCAGTACTTC. The gene calls are TRBV29-1 and TRBJ2-4; 7 bases match TRBD1. Losses at the gene ends were 6 bases for V and 5 bases for J; bases not matched to a gene: 7. The CDR3 length is 13 residues. Germline V gives CDR1 SQVTM, CDR2 ANQGSEA.

V is TRBV7-9 and J is TRBJ2-2; no firm D call. V was shortened by 6 bases and J by 0 bases, with 5 bases between the two germline ends. Germline V gene lookup returns CDR1 SEHNR and CDR2 FQNEAQ (reference sequence). The CDR3 sequence is 13 residues long. DNA of the CDR3: TGTGCCAGCAGATCGTCGAACACCGGGGAGCTGTTTTTT. Residues: CASRSSNTGELFF.

The chain is built from TRBV27 and TRBJ2-5; D may be TRBD2 (5 bases). Deletions cut 10 bases from V and 8 bases from J, with 26 bases between. The germline V gene encodes CDR1 MNHEY and CDR2 SMNVEV (reference sequence). This CDR3 contains 15 residues. The CDR3 is CATSRAAGLAGTQYF. CDR3 coding DNA: TGTGCCACCTCTCGGGCGGCGGGCCTCGCTGGAACCCAGTACTTC.

There are a few counts of this clone. This chain connects TRBV18 to TRBJ2-7; TRBD2 is a possible D gene (5 bases). Germline CDR1 KGHSH, CDR2 LQKENI. The CDR3 consists of 13 residues. Deletions cut 5 bases from V and 4 bases from J, with 12 bases between. CDR3 coding DNA: TGTGCCAGCTCATCTCTAGCCTATTACGAGCAGTACGTC. Its translation: CASSSLAYYEQYV.

The chain joins TRBV6-5 to TRBJ2-5; possible D gene TRBD1, 6 bases. The CDR3 totals 14 residues. The germline CDR1 and CDR2 sequences are MNHEY and SVGAGI. Trimming took 2 bases from V and 1 from J, leaving 8 bases between them. This CDR3 is CASSYVDSQETQYF. The CDR3 DNA follows: TGTGCCAGCAGTTACGTGGACAGCCAAGAGACCCAGTACTTC.

J is TRBJ1-2 and V is TRBV27; no clear D gene. Germline V gene data show CDR1 as MNHEY and CDR2 as SMNVEV (reference sequence). CDR3 length: 14 amino acids. Trimming took 2 bases from V and 7 from J, leaving 14 bases between them. CDR3 protein: CASSLRAGPGGYTF. Written as DNA, the CDR3 is TGTGCCAGCAGTTTAAGGGCGGGCCCGGGTGGCTACACCTTC.

This clone occurred a few times. This chain uses TRBV7-9 with TRBJ1-5; D is unclear. V shed 1 base and J shed 0 bases, with 13 bases lying between them. Looked up from germline, CDR1 is SEHNR and CDR2 is FQNEAQ (reference sequence). This CDR3 contains 17 residues. CDR3 amino acids: CASSLGSGILSNQPQHF. CDR3 coding DNA: TGTGCCAGCAGCTTAGGAAGCGGGATCCTTAGCAATCAGCCCCAGCATTTT.

The chain has TRBV29-1 and TRBJ2-3, with 9 bases fitting TRBD2. Germline CDR1 is SQVTM and CDR2 is ANQGSEA. With 6 bases clipped from V and 2 bases from J, the junction kept 3 bases outside the gene matches. The CDR3 runs to 13 residues. The CDR3 sequence is CSVRLAATDTQYF. The CDR3 nucleotides read TGCAGCGTGCGACTAGCGGCCACAGATACGCAGTATTTT.

There are a few counts of this clone. As DNA, the CDR3 is TGTGCCAGCAGATCCCCGGGACTACGAAGGCAGTTCTTC. Translation: CASRSPGLRRQFF. This chain joins TRBV6-5 and TRBJ2-1, with TRBD2 matching 7 bases. The length of the CDR3 is 13 residues. Germline-derived CDR1 and CDR2 are MNHEY and SVGAGI. Trimming removed 6 bases from V and 12 bases from J; junction bases left unmatched: 11.

This clone was detected only a few times. This chain connects TRBV27 to TRBJ1-1; possibly TRBD1 for D (5 bases). Between the trimmed V and J ends, which lost 6 bases and 1 base, there was a span of 21 bases. The CDR3 contains 17 residues. The germline CDR1 and CDR2 sequences are MNHEY and SMNVEV (reference sequence). Here the CDR3 reads CASSLRLWGLPNTEAFF. The CDR3 nucleotides read TGTGCCAGCAGCCTACGACTGTGGGGACTTCCGAACACTGAAGCTTTCTTT.